This T cell receptor (beta chain) was profiled in a study of radiotherapy plus CTLA-4 blockade in lung cancer. About the study: In around 19% of patients, objective responses were seen; around 34% had disease control.

Measured with immunoSEQ multiplex PCR; TCRdb has only the in-frame clones, and not every one. The sample consists of around 56,000 clones, approximately 80% of them appearing once. The germline V gene encodes CDR1 SGHRS and CDR2 YFSETQ. This CDR3 is built from 17 residues. The V end was cut by 1 base, the J end by 5 bases, with 22 bases between. The genes are TRBV5-1 and TRBJ2-7, with D possibly being TRBD2 (5 bases). The clonotype was recovered from a human donor with non-small cell lung cancer who had a complete response to radiotherapy plus ipilimumab. Here the sequenced sample was peripheral blood, taken from a patient treated with radiotherapy plus ipilimumab. In DNA, the CDR3 is TGCGCCAGCAGCTTGTATCCTCCCCCGGGGTCGGTAAACGAGCAGTACTTC. It translates to CASSLYPPPGSVNEQYF. The variable domain in full, with the rest retrieved from reference TRBV5-1 and TRBJ2-7, is KAGVTQTPRYLIKTRGQQVTLSCSPISGHRSVSWYQQTPGQGLQFLFEYFSETQRNKGNFPGRFSGRQFSNSRSEMNVSTLELGDSALYLCASSLYPPPGSVNEQYFGPGTRLTVT.